These T cell receptor beta chains were read from a single sample in a study of blood T cells in healthy people across ages. Via MiXCR, TCRdb re-called the 5' RACE reads, giving one row per CDR3 protein. Of about 1.1 million distinct CDR3 sequences listed, about two fifths are singletons. Material for sequencing was blood. Receptors were obtained from a man between 18 and 29 years old in good health. Each CDR3 is given with its conserved first and last residue. The D gene is left open where the match is weak. Size is stated for part of the rows, as once, few or many counts, or as a class when the clone is expanded.

v_gene: TRBV30
j_gene: TRBJ2-3
abundance: NA
d_gene: NA
CDR3nt: TGTGCCTGGAGTCAGGCAGATACGCAGTATTTT
CDR3aa: CAWSQADTQYF

v_gene: TRBV10-3
j_gene: TRBJ1-2
abundance: NA
d_gene: NA
CDR3nt: TGTACCATCAGTGCCAGGACAAACTATGGCTACACCTTC
CDR3aa: CTISARTNYGYTF

v_gene: TRBV6-5
j_gene: TRBJ2-3
abundance: NA
d_gene: TRBD1
CDR3nt: TGTGCCAGCACACCGGACAGGCGAGGCACAGGTACGCAGTATTTT
CDR3aa: CASTPDRRGTGTQYF

v_gene: TRBV20-1
j_gene: TRBJ2-3
abundance: many
d_gene: TRBD2
CDR3nt: TGCAGTGCTATTAGCGGGGCCAGCACAGATACGCAGTATTTT
CDR3aa: CSAISGASTDTQYF

v_gene: TRBV4-1
j_gene: TRBJ2-3
abundance: once
d_gene: TRBD2
CDR3nt: TGCGCCAGCAGCCAAGACCCTCGACTAGCGGGGGGCCGTATTAGCACAGATACGCAGTATTTT
CDR3aa: CASSQDPRLAGGRISTDTQYF

v_gene: TRBV5-1
j_gene: TRBJ2-7
abundance: NA
d_gene: TRBD1
CDR3nt: TGCGCCAGCAGCTTGGAGGGACAGGGGTCCCATGAGCAGTACTTC
CDR3aa: CASSLEGQGSHEQYF

v_gene: TRBV27
j_gene: TRBJ2-7
abundance: few
d_gene: NA
CDR3nt: TGTGCCAGCAGTTTATCTCCCAGCTCCTACGAGCAGTACTTC
CDR3aa: CASSLSPSSYEQYF

v_gene: TRBV4-2
j_gene: TRBJ1-2
abundance: NA
d_gene: NA
CDR3nt: TGTGCCAGCAGCCAAACCGGGAATCCTAACTATGGCTACACCTTC
CDR3aa: CASSQTGNPNYGYTF

v_gene: TRBV28
j_gene: TRBJ1-1
abundance: NA
d_gene: NA
CDR3nt: TGTGCCAGCAGAGAGGGTAGAGAGAACACTGAAGCTTTCTTT
CDR3aa: CASREGRENTEAFF

v_gene: TRBV18
j_gene: TRBJ1-4
abundance: NA
d_gene: TRBD1
CDR3nt: TGTGCCAGCTCCCTAAGACAGGGACGTCGAGAAAAACTGTTTTTT
CDR3aa: CASSLRQGRREKLFF